This TCR beta chain was recorded in a study of blood T cell repertoires in COVID-19. Assay: immunoSEQ multiplex PCR; the TCRdb copy retains only in-frame clones and omits some. This table has almost 250,000 clones, roughly 82% appearing once. This CDR3 comprises 15 residues. In germline, CDR1 is SGHRS, CDR2 YFSETQ. The V gene lost 0 bases and the J gene lost 5 bases, with 12 bases spanning the gap. The receptor's source is a woman of 80 years or more with COVID-19, enrolled during active disease. The specimen sequenced was peripheral blood. The V call is TRBV5-1, the J call TRBJ1-3; D perhaps matches TRBD1 (5 bases). The CDR3 is CASSLEGAWRNTIYF. As DNA, the CDR3 is TGCGCCAGCAGCTTGGAAGGGGCTTGGAGAAACACCATATATTTT.